This entry lists 8 T cell receptor beta chains sequenced from one sample in a study of radiotherapy plus CTLA-4 blockade in lung cancer. Libraries were prepared by immunoSEQ multiplex PCR; TCRdb keeps only in-frame clonotypes and omits some of them. The repertoire holds approximately 45,000 clones, with around 63% as singletons. This material consisted of peripheral blood, taken from a patient treated with radiotherapy plus ipilimumab. The receptor source for this set is a human donor with non-small cell lung cancer who had a partial response to radiotherapy plus ipilimumab.

Points on this clone: Other DNA sequences of this sample code for an identical CDR3. V usage is TRBV9 and J usage is TRBJ1-6; D is possibly TRBD1 (5 bases). The V and J ends lost 3 bases and 14 bases respectively, with 15 bases between them. The CDR3 is 13 residues long. Germline assignment: CDR1 SGDLS and CDR2 YYNGEE. This CDR3 reads CASSEGLLGALHF. The DNA of the CDR3 is TGTGCCAGCAGCGAAGGCCTGTTAGGGGCCCTCCACTTT.

The chain couples TRBV7-9 to TRBJ2-1, with 9 bases matching TRBD2. Germline CDR1 and CDR2: SEHNR and FQNEAQ (reference sequence). V lost 2 bases and J lost 7; bases outside the gene matches: 15. The CDR3 sequence is 18 residues long. The CDR3 sequence is CASSLLGGSSGSRNEQFF. CDR3 bases: TGTGCCAGCAGCTTATTGGGCGGGAGTAGCGGGAGTAGGAATGAGCAGTTCTTC.

V usage is TRBV30 and J usage is TRBJ2-3; 9 bases are a match to TRBD2. J was trimmed by 0 bases and V by 3 bases; bases with no gene match: 4. The CDR3 sequence is 15 residues long. Looked up from germline, CDR1 is GTSNPN and CDR2 is SVGIG (reference sequence). The CDR3 loop reads CAWRASGGSTDTQYF. CDR3 DNA sequence: TGTGCCTGGAGGGCCAGCGGGGGGAGCACAGATACGCAGTATTTT.

The V gene is TRBV28, the J gene TRBJ2-6, with D perhaps matching TRBD1 (5 bases). This CDR3 comprises 15 residues. V dropped 10 bases and J dropped 4 bases, with 17 bases sitting between them. CDR1 is MDHEN and CDR2 is SYDVKM in the germline V gene. CDR3 amino acids: CATGDSLGGANVLTF. For the CDR3, the DNA is TGTGCCACCGGAGACAGTCTAGGGGGGGCCAACGTCCTGACTTTC.

The chain carries TRBV2 and TRBJ2-1, with 9 bases aligning to TRBD2. Looked up from germline, CDR1 is SNHLY and CDR2 is FYNNEI. V gave up 9 bases and J gave up 8 bases; unmatched junction bases: 8. The CDR3 totals 13 residues. CDR3 protein: CASCSGRLDEQFF. For the CDR3, the DNA is TGTGCCAGTTGTAGCGGGAGACTCGATGAGCAGTTCTTC.

In its sample, this clone was seen once. This chain connects TRBV9 to TRBJ2-5, with a weak D call TRBD1 (5 bases). V was trimmed by 3 bases and J by 4 bases, leaving 19 bases between them. CDR3 length: 16 amino acids. Germline CDR1 and CDR2: SGDLS and YYNGEE. This CDR3 reads CASSAPPGSTGETQYF. For the CDR3, the DNA is TGTGCCAGCAGCGCCCCTCCCGGGTCAACAGGAGAGACCCAGTACTTC.

CDR3: CASRKAGGGEQYF. The DNA of the CDR3 is TGTGCCAGCAGGAAAGCGGGAGGAGGTGAGCAGTACTTC. V and J are TRBV6-1 and TRBJ2-7; the match to TRBD2 covers 9 bases. Trimming at V came to 6 bases and at J to 7 bases, leaving 7 bases not matched to a gene. Germline assignment: CDR1 MNHNS and CDR2 SASEGT. The length of the CDR3 is 13 residues.

J is TRBJ2-7 and V is TRBV11-2, with 9 bases identical to TRBD1. This CDR3 has 15 residues. Germline V lookup: CDR1 SGHAT, CDR2 FQNNGV. J gave up 2 bases and V 5 bases, and 7 bases lay outside the gene matches. DNA for the CDR3: TGTGCCAGCAGCGCCGGGACAGGGACTCCCTACGAGCAGTACTTC. It yields the protein CASSAGTGTPYEQYF.